These T cell receptor beta chains were read from a single sample in a study of metastatic and nonmetastatic thyroid tumors. TCRdb re-analyzed the PCR reads using MiXCR. Among some 22,000 clones, 20% to 30% were seen once, and the ten largest hold around 10%. Sequenced sample: tumor tissue. The receptors shown here come from a male donor with papillary thyroid cancer or a benign thyroid nodule (not recorded which). Some clones in this sample may be carry-over from other donors' samples. Both conserved end residues are part of each CDR3. The D gene is left open where the match is weak. The size of a clone is reported for some rows only, either as once, few or many, or as a class for expanded clones.

CDR3 | DNA | size | D | J | V
CASSLAEYNEQFF | TGTGCCAGCAGTCTAGCGGAGTACAATGAGCAGTTCTTC | many | TRBD2 | TRBJ2-1 | TRBV6-4
CAIRPRKGGNNSYEQYF | TGTGCCATCAGGCCCCGGAAAGGAGGTAATAACTCCTACGAGCAGTACTTC | many | NA | TRBJ2-7 | TRBV10-3
CASSPYRTTRLSEQFF | TGTGCCAGCAGCCCTTACCGGACTACCCGGCTCAGTGAGCAGTTCTTC | many | NA | TRBJ2-1 | TRBV14
CASSPNRGYSNQPQHF | TGTGCCAGCAGCCCAAACAGAGGATATAGCAATCAGCCCCAGCATTTT | many | NA | TRBJ1-5 | TRBV6-2/TRBV6-3
CASTWGGYTQDTQYF | TGTGCCAGCACCTGGGGGGGGTACACACAAGATACGCAGTATTTT | many | TRBD2 | TRBJ2-3 | TRBV11-2
CASSSRPAETQYF | TGTGCCAGCAGCTCCCGCCCGGCTGAGACCCAGTACTTC | NA | NA | TRBJ2-5 | TRBV9
CASSLVAVGDGFTF | TGCGCCAGCAGCTTGGTTGCGGTAGGTGATGGCTTCACCTTC | NA | NA | TRBJ1-2 | TRBV5-1
CASSLVGLAPRPGETQYF | TGTGCCAGCAGCTTAGTGGGACTAGCGCCCAGGCCGGGGGAGACCCAGTACTTC | many | TRBD2 | TRBJ2-5 | TRBV7-8
CATSDPRTEGKGELFF | TGTGCCACCAGTGATCCCCGGACCGAAGGGAAGGGAGAACTGTTTTTT | many | NA | TRBJ1-4 | TRBV24-1
CASSGGGDEQFF | TGTGCCAGCAGTGGGGGAGGGGATGAGCAGTTCTTC | NA | TRBD2 | TRBJ2-1 | TRBV9
CASRTRDRGSYEQYF | TGTGCCAGCAGAACGCGGGACAGGGGTTCCTACGAGCAGTACTTC | many | TRBD1 | TRBJ2-7 | TRBV27
CASSLSPPSQQHHNEQFF | TGTGCCAGCAGTTTATCCCCCCCTAGCCAACAACACCACAATGAGCAGTTCTTC | medium-sized | NA | TRBJ2-1 | TRBV27
CASSQGGMNTEALF | TGCGCCAGCAGCCAAGGAGGCATGAACACTGAAGCTTTATTT | NA | NA | TRBJ1-1 | TRBV4-3
CASSRGTDSDIQYF | TGTGCCAGCTCACGCGGGACAGATTCGGACATTCAGTACTTC | many | NA | TRBJ2-4 | TRBV18
CASSYSIVGDKSYEQYF | TGTGCCAGCAGTTACTCGATTGTCGGGGATAAGTCCTACGAGCAGTACTTC | medium-sized | NA | TRBJ2-7 | TRBV6-2/TRBV6-3
CASRSEFLRDKQCF | TGTGCCAGCAGGTCCGAGTTCCTAAGGGATAAGCAGTGTTTT | NA | NA | TRBJ2-3 | TRBV6-1
CASSYRAGVATSGNTIYF | TGTGCCAGCAGCTATAGGGCTGGCGTGGCGACCTCTGGAAACACCATATATTTT | NA | NA | TRBJ1-3 | TRBV7-2
CAWSVLATGPPSGANVLTF | TGTGCCTGGAGTGTACTGGCCACAGGCCCCCCATCTGGGGCCAACGTCCTGACTTTC | medium-sized | NA | TRBJ2-6 | TRBV30
CSRDRDRNTEAFF | TGCAGTCGGGACCGAGACAGGAACACTGAAGCTTTCTTT | NA | NA | TRBJ1-1 | TRBV20-1
CSARDAARGGVSQPQHF | TGCAGTGCTAGAGATGCCGCGCGGGGGGGGGTATCTCAGCCCCAGCATTTT | NA | NA | TRBJ1-5 | TRBV20-1
CASSLWHTRNEQFF | TGTGCCAGCAGTTTATGGCACACAAGGAATGAGCAGTTCTTC | many | NA | TRBJ2-1 | TRBV28
CASSWREGTYEQYF | TGTGCCAGCAGCTGGCGGGAGGGGACCTACGAGCAGTACTTC | many | TRBD2 | TRBJ2-7 | TRBV7-8
CASSWDPSYEQHF | TGTGCCAGCAGCTGGGACCCCTCCTACGAGCAGCACTTC | NA | NA | TRBJ2-7 | TRBV5-4
CASSYQPRGNQPQHF | TGTGCCAGTAGTTACCAACCTCGGGGCAATCAGCCCCAGCATTTT | many | NA | TRBJ1-5 | TRBV19
CASSSCLLAGGLIQETQYF | TGTGCCAGTAGTTCCTGTTTATTGGCGGGAGGCCTGATCCAAGAGACCCAGTACTTC | many | TRBD2 | TRBJ2-5 | TRBV19
CSTSFGNNEQYF | TGCAGTACTAGTTTTGGGAATAACGAGCAGTACTTC | NA | NA | TRBJ2-7 | TRBV20-1
CASIDSPGANVLTF | TGTGCCAGCATTGACAGCCCTGGGGCCAACGTCCTGACTTTC | NA | NA | TRBJ2-6 | TRBV6-4
CASSLMAFAANYGYTF | TGTGCCAGCAGCTTAATGGCGTTCGCAGCTAACTATGGCTACACCTTC | many | NA | TRBJ1-2 | TRBV7-8
CATGTSGREETQYF | TGTGCCACCGGGACTAGCGGGAGGGAGGAGACCCAGTACTTC | many | TRBD2 | TRBJ2-5 | TRBV28
CATRNGQGESGELFF | TGTGCCACCAGGAATGGACAGGGGGAAAGCGGGGAGCTGTTTTTT | many | TRBD1 | TRBJ2-2 | TRBV24-1
CASSTPSMSEQFF | TGTGCCAGCAGCACCCCGTCGATGAGTGAGCAGTTCTTC | many | NA | TRBJ2-1 | TRBV9
CSAPTPTGYTGELFF | TGCAGTGCTCCCACCCCTACCGGATACACCGGGGAGCTGTTTTTT | medium-sized | NA | TRBJ2-2 | TRBV20-1
CASSVELSGFYEQYF | TGTGCCAGCAGTGTCGAACTATCGGGGTTCTACGAGCAGTACTTC | NA | NA | TRBJ2-7 | TRBV6-1
CASMFGGGYTF | TGTGCCAGCATGTTCGGGGGGGGCTACACCTTC | many | NA | TRBJ1-2 | TRBV28
CATSDVGGSTDTQYF | TGTGCCACCAGTGATGTAGGGGGAAGCACAGATACGCAGTATTTT | NA | NA | TRBJ2-3 | TRBV24-1
CASSLVHNGANGYTF | TGTGCCAGCAGCTTGGTCCACAACGGTGCTAACGGCTACACCTTC | NA | NA | TRBJ1-2 | TRBV7-2
CAISTTENTEAFF | TGTGCCATCAGTACGACAGAGAACACTGAAGCTTTCTTT | many | NA | TRBJ1-1 | TRBV10-3
CARSLSPIKPQHF | TGTGCCAGAAGCTTAAGTCCCATTAAGCCCCAGCATTTT | once | NA | TRBJ1-5 | TRBV7-2
CASSKEETYEQYF | TGTGCCAGCAGTAAAGAGGAAACCTACGAGCAGTACTTC | NA | NA | TRBJ2-7 | TRBV6-1
CATSEFSPTWELFF | TGTGCCACCAGTGAGTTTAGCCCGACCTGGGAGCTGTTTTTT | NA | NA | TRBJ2-2 | TRBV24-1